The 6 T cell receptor beta chains below come from one sample, sequenced in a study of blood T cell repertoires in COVID-19. The table came from immunoSEQ multiplex PCR; TCRdb's copy has only in-frame clones and leaves some out. The data hold approximately 170,000 clones, with about 82% observed a single time. Specimen: peripheral blood. Receptors originate from a woman aged 80 or older with COVID-19, enrolled during active disease.

The rearrangement joins TRBV7-9 to TRBJ1-6, with TRBD1 as a possible D gene (6 bases). This CDR3 has 15 residues. The V gene lost 2 bases and the J gene lost 8 bases, with 13 bases spanning the gap. CDR1 SEHNR and CDR2 FQNEAQ come from the germline V gene (reference sequence). The CDR3 DNA sequence: TGTGCCAGCAGCTTAAGGGGGAAAGGAGATTCACCCCTCCACTTT. This encodes CASSLRGKGDSPLHF.

The chain employs TRBV24-1 and TRBJ2-2; 9 bases map to TRBD1. The CDR3 loop spans 17 amino acids. The ends lost 4 bases at V and 5 bases at J; junction bases unmatched: 10. From germline, CDR1 is KGHDR and CDR2 SFDVKD. CDR3 sequence reads: CATSDPTGQGWTGELFF. The CDR3, as DNA: TGTGCCACCAGTGACCCTACGGGACAGGGATGGACCGGGGAGCTGTTTTTT.

The J gene is TRBJ1-2, the V gene TRBV5-4, with 9 bases aligning to TRBD1. Trimming removed 1 base from V and 4 bases from J; junction bases left unmatched: 8. There are 16 residues in the CDR3. Germline V CDR1 and CDR2: SGHNT, YYREEE (reference sequence). CDR3 bases: TGTGCCAGCAGCTTGAATGCTGGACAGGGGCCCTATGGCTACACCTTC. This translates into CASSLNAGQGPYGYTF.

This clone was observed a handful of times. This rearrangement joins TRBV7-8 to TRBJ1-1; D not resolved. CDR1 and CDR2 from the germline V gene are SGHVS and FQNEAQ. Deletions cut 1 base from V and 5 bases from J, with 14 bases between. The CDR3 spans 15 residues. CDR3 protein: CASSLGATSQTEAFF. DNA of the CDR3: TGTGCCAGCAGCTTAGGAGCGACGAGTCAGACTGAAGCTTTCTTT.

The chain couples TRBV3-1 (or the pseudogene TRBV3-2) to TRBJ1-1; maybe TRBD1 (6 bases). The CDR3 spans 15 residues. V dropped 2 bases and J dropped 0 bases, with 10 bases sitting between them. CDR1 LGHDT and CDR2 YNNKEL come from the germline V gene (reference sequence). CDR3 nucleotides: TGTGCCAGCAGCCAACAAGGACAGCTGAACACTGAAGCTTTCTTT. Its protein is CASSQQGQLNTEAFF.

The rearrangement uses TRBV6-5 and TRBJ2-7; 7 positions agree with TRBD2. Germline assignment: CDR1 MNHEY and CDR2 SVGAGI. The CDR3 is 13 amino acids. The J segment lost 6 bases and the V segment lost 7 bases, leaving 9 bases of the junction unmatched. CDR3 protein: CASTWGGLVEQYF. CDR3 sequence (DNA): TGTGCCAGCACCTGGGGAGGGTTGGTCGAGCAGTACTTC.